The clone carrying this TCR beta chain was recorded a few times. The entry originates in a study of T cells in Graves' hyperthyroidism and ophthalmopathy. Amplification of TCR beta CDR3 regions used RNA as the template. The primer set for the first-round RT-PCR of the TCR CDR3 was HTBI. TCRdb re-called the multiplex PCR reads through MiXCR, storing one row per CDR3 protein. The data hold around 500,000 distinct CDR3 sequences, with 12% to 15% observed a single time. Graves' hyperthyroidism is called stable when ophthalmopathy does not progress within 18 months. Hyperthyroidism had been newly diagnosed in patients aged 18 to 65, and its duration was under 2 months. Diagnosis rested on symptoms, serum thyroxine and TRAb, thyroid ultrasound, and orbital computed tomography. The CDR3 is 14 amino acids. V was clipped by 2 bases and J by 5 bases, with 12 bases between them.

This TCR came from a woman aged 40 to 50 with Graves' hyperthyroidism. V usage is TRBV12-3 or TRBV12-4 and J usage is TRBJ1-1, with D hard to call. What was sequenced was blood. The CDR3 loop is CASSLSSLGTEAFF. The CDR3 DNA follows: TGTGCCAGCAGTTTATCATCTCTGGGGACTGAAGCTTTCTTT.